Each of the 7 T cell receptor beta chains below was sequenced from the same sample in a study of blood T cell repertoires in COVID-19. TCRdb keeps only in-frame clones here, not all; method: immunoSEQ multiplex PCR. The table has around 500,000 clones, 88% seen once; the top ten hold less than 2%. The sample consisted of PBMCs or T cells enriched from blood (not recorded which). These receptors were collected from a woman aged 40 to 50 who had recovered from COVID-19.

This chain joins TRBV5-8 and TRBJ2-5, with 7 bases identical to TRBD2. Germline V gives CDR1 SGHTS, CDR2 YDEGEE. V trimming: 1 base; J trimming: 1 base; junction bases outside the gene matches: 7. This CDR3 is built from 16 residues. The CDR3 reads CASSLFGEGVQETQYF. The CDR3, as DNA: TGTGCCAGCAGCTTGTTTGGGGAGGGCGTCCAAGAGACCCAGTACTTC.

The chain links TRBV30 to TRBJ1-5, with TRBD1 as a possible D gene (5 bases). Germline V gene sequence: CDR1 GTSNPN, CDR2 SVGIG (reference sequence). This CDR3 contains 15 residues. V dropped 0 bases and J dropped 3 bases, with 12 bases sitting between them. In DNA, the CDR3 is TGTGCCTGGAGTGTAGAGGGACTGCCCAATCAGCCCCAGCATTTT. Its translation: CAWSVEGLPNQPQHF. Filled out from reference TRBV30 and TRBJ1-5, the complete variable domain reads SQTIHQWPATLVQPVGSPLSLECTVEGTSNPNLYWYRQAAGRGLQLLFYSVGIGQISSEVPQNLSASRPQDRQFILSSKKLLLSDSGFYLCAWSVEGLPNQPQHFGDGTRLSIL.

The chain couples TRBV4-1 to TRBJ1-1; D possibly corresponds to TRBD1 (6 bases). The CDR3 has 14 amino acids. Germline CDR1 and CDR2: MGHRA and YSYEKL. Between the trimmed V and J ends, which lost 1 base and 1 base, there was a span of 7 bases. CDR3 protein: CASSQVGGNTEAFF. CDR3 DNA: TGCGCCAGCAGCCAAGTAGGGGGGAACACTGAAGCTTTCTTT.

The V call is TRBV5-8, the J call TRBJ1-3; tentative D call: TRBD1 (6 bases). Per germline, CDR1 SGHTS and CDR2 YDEGEE. This CDR3 has 14 amino acids. Trimming left V 4 bases short and J 2 bases short, with 10 bases between. The CDR3, as DNA: TGTGCCAGCAGCCGGACAGAACCTGGAAACACCATATATTTT. It yields the protein CASSRTEPGNTIYF.

The gene calls are TRBV6-2 or TRBV6-3 and TRBJ1-1; D not resolved. From germline, CDR1 is MNHEY and CDR2 SVGEGT. This CDR3 has 13 residues. V was shortened by 6 bases and J by 10 bases, with 18 bases between the two germline ends. CDR3 residues: CASSAGISPGAFF. Written as DNA, the CDR3 is TGTGCCAGCAGCGCGGGTATAAGCCCGGGAGCTTTCTTT.

This clone has a single count. The chain carries TRBV19 and TRBJ2-2; perhaps TRBD1 as D (5 bases). This CDR3 contains 14 residues. The germline CDR1 and CDR2 sequences are LNHDA and SQIVND (reference sequence). Trimming took off 7 bases at V and 1 base at J, with 10 bases between the two ends. The CDR3 DNA follows: TGTGCCAGTACGGTGACAGTGAACACCGGGGAGCTGTTTTTT. This encodes CASTVTVNTGELFF.

This chain joins TRBV11-3 and TRBJ2-1, with TRBD2 matching over 13 bases. This CDR3 is 15 amino acids long. In germline, CDR1 is SGHNT, CDR2 YENEEA. V shed 3 bases, J shed 10 bases, and the junction held 6 bases outside the gene matches. DNA of the CDR3: TGTGCCAGCAGCTTCACTAGCGGGAGGGGAGGGGAGCAGTTCTTC. This translates into CASSFTSGRGGEQFF.